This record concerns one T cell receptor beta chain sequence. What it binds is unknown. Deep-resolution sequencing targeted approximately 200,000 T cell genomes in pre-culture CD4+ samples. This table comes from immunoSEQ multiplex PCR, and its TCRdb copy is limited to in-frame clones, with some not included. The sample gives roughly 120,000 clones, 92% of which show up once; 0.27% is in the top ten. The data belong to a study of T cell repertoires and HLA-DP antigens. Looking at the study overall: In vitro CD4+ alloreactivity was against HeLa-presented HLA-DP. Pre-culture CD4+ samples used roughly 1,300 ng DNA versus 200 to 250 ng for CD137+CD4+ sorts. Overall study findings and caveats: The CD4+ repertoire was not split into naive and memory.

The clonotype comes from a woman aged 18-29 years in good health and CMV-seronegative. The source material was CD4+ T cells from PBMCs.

CDR3 DNA: TGTGCCAGCAGTGCTGGTTATGCTCCCTACGAGCAGTACTTC. Translating it yields CASSAGYAPYEQYF. The rearrangement links TRBV6-1 to TRBJ2-7, with no clear D. The germline gives CDR1 MNHNS, CDR2 SASEGT. The CDR3 spans 14 residues. Deletions cut 4 bases from V and 2 bases from J, with 12 bases between.